This T cell receptor beta chain was documented in a study of blood T cell repertoires in COVID-19. The authors' processing: The assay estimated nucleated cells by amplifying reference gene primers. The table came from immunoSEQ multiplex PCR; TCRdb's copy has only in-frame clones and leaves some out. That table furnishes V, J and clone size, whereas the DNA furnished D and trimming. The sample carries roughly 520,000 clones, 70% to 90% recorded once. Sequencing was performed on PBMCs or T cells enriched from blood (not recorded which). The receptor was isolated from a woman in her thirties or forties who had recovered from COVID-19.

DNA of the CDR3: TGTGCCAGCAGCCTCCGAGGGGGGGGAACTGGGGCCAACGTCCTGACTTTC. This codes for CASSLRGGGTGANVLTF. This rearrangement joins TRBV3-1 (or the pseudogene TRBV3-2) to TRBJ2-6; D might be TRBD2 (7 bases). The length of the CDR3 is 17 residues. CDR1 and CDR2 (germline): LGHDT, YNNKEL (reference sequence). V was trimmed by 4 bases and J by 2 bases, leaving 15 bases between them.